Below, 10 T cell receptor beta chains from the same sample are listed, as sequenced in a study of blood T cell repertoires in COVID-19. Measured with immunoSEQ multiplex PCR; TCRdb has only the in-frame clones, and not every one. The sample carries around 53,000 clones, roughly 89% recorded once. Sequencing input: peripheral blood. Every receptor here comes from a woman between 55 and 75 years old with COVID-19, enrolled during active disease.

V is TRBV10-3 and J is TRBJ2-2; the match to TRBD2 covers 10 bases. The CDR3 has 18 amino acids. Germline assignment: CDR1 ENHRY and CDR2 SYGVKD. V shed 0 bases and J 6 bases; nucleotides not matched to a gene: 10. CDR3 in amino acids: CAISESIPSGRTSGELFF. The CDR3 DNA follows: TGTGCCATCAGTGAGTCGATCCCTAGCGGGAGAACCTCCGGGGAGCTGTTTTTT.

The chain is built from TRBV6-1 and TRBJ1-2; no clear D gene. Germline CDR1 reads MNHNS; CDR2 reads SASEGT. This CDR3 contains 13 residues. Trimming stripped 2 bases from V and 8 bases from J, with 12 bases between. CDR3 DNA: TGTGCCAGCAGTGAATCCCGTTTCTACGGCTACACCTTC. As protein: CASSESRFYGYTF.

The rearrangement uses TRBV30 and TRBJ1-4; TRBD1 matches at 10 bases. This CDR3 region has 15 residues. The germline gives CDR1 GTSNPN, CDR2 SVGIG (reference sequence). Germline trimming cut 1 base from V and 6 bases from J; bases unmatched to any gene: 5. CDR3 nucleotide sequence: TGTGCCTGGAGTGGACAGGGGGCCTCTTATGAAAAACTGTTTTTT. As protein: CAWSGQGASYEKLFF.

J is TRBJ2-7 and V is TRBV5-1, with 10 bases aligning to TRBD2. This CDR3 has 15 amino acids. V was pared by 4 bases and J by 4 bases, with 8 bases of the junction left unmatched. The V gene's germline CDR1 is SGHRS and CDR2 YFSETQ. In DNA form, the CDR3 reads TGCGCCAGCAGCCAAGCTAGCGGGAGATTGTACGAGCAGTACTTC. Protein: CASSQASGRLYEQYF. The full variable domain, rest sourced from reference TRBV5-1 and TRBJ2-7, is KAGVTQTPRYLIKTRGQQVTLSCSPISGHRSVSWYQQTPGQGLQFLFEYFSETQRNKGNFPGRFSGRQFSNSRSEMNVSTLELGDSALYLCASSQASGRLYEQYFGPGTRLTVT.

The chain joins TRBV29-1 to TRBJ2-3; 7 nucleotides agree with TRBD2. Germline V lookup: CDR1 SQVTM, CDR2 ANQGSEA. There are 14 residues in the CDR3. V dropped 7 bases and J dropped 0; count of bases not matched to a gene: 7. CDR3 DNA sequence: TGCAGCGCCGCGGGGAGGGGTAGCACAGATACGCAGTATTTT. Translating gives CSAAGRGSTDTQYF.

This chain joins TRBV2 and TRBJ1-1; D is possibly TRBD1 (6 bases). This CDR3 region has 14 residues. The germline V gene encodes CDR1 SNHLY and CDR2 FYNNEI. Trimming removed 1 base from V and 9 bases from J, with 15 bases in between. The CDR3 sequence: CASSEVRAGQKAFF. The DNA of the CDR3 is TGTGCCAGCAGTGAAGTTAGGGCAGGACAGAAAGCTTTCTTT.

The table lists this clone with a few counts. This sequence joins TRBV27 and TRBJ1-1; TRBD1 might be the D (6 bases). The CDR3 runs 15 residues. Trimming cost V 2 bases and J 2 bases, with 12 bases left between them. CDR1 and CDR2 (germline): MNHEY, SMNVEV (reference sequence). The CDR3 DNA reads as TGTGCCAGCAGTTTACCCGGACAGATTAACACTGAAGCTTTCTTT. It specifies CASSLPGQINTEAFF.

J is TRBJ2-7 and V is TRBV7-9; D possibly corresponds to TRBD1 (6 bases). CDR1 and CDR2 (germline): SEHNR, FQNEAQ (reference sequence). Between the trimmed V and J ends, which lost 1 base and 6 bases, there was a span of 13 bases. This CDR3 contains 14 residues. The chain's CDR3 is CASSLVTGFVEQYF. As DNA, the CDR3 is TGTGCCAGCAGCTTAGTAACAGGGTTTGTCGAGCAGTACTTC.

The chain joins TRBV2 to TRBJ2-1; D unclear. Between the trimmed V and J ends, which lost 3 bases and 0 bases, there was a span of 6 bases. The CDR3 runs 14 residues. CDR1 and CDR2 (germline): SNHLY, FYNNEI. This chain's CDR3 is CASSDSSSYNEQFF. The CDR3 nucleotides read TGTGCCAGCAGTGATTCGAGCTCCTACAATGAGCAGTTCTTC.

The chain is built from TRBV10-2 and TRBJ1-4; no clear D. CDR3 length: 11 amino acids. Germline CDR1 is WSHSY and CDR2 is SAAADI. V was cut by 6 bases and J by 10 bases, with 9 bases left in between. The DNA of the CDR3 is TGCGCCAGCAGCCGGGAGGGAAAACTGTTTTTT. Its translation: CASSREGKLFF.